Each of the 32 T cell receptor beta chains below was sequenced from the same sample in a study of metastatic and nonmetastatic thyroid tumors (dated by TCRdb to the early 2020s). None of the patients had been given any treatment before thyroid surgery. The library was produced with PCR. TCRdb lists the instrument as Illumina HiSeq 4000. The public reads were reanalyzed by TCRdb: fastp trimming at Q25, MiXCR alignment, in-frame beta chains only. Counted in this sample were tens of thousands of clones; approximately 30% of them appeared once. The top ten hold 11% of the sample. Sequencing was done on a sample of blood. The source is a male donor with papillary thyroid cancer or a benign thyroid nodule (not recorded which). Some clones in this sample may be carry-over from other donors' samples.

The chain joins TRBV11-2 to TRBJ2-7; D is ambiguous. The germline V and J ends were trimmed by 3 bases and 5 bases, with 17 bases remaining between them. The CDR3 spans 15 residues. Germline CDR1 reads SGHAT; CDR2 reads FQNNGV. Here the CDR3 DNA reads TGTGCCAGCAGCTTCCCTAGTTTAGGTCAGGACGAGCAGTACTTC. Residues: CASSFPSLGQDEQYF.

In its sample, this clone was seen a few times. The chain is built from TRBV10-3 and TRBJ1-1; no firm D call. The V gene lost 10 bases and the J gene lost 0 bases, with 12 bases spanning the gap. This CDR3 is 13 amino acids long. Germline loops: CDR1 ENHRY, CDR2 SYGVKD. DNA of the CDR3: TGTGCCACCCGGTGGGCATTGAACACTGAAGCTTTCTTT. It yields the protein CATRWALNTEAFF.

In this sample, this clone turned up a few times. The chain employs TRBV28 and TRBJ1-1; 7 bases align to TRBD1. V was clipped by 8 bases and J by 5 bases; unmatched bases: 14. The CDR3 length is 15 residues. From germline, CDR1 is MDHEN and CDR2 SYDVKM. CDR3 residues: CASCPLQGIFTEAFF. The CDR3 region has the DNA TGTGCCAGCTGTCCGCTACAGGGGATATTTACTGAAGCTTTCTTT.

In this sample, this clone turned up a few times. The chain uses TRBV27 and TRBJ2-7; 7 positions agree with TRBD2. This CDR3 is 13 amino acids long. With V trimmed by 8 bases and J by 0 bases, 4 bases remained unmatched. CDR1 MNHEY and CDR2 SMNVEV come from the germline V gene (reference sequence). CDR3 coding DNA: TGTGCCAGCGGAGAGCGGGGCTCCTACGAGCAGTACTTC. Encoded protein: CASGERGSYEQYF.

This clone was picked up many times. This chain links TRBV13 with TRBJ2-7; 14 nucleotides agree with TRBD2. This CDR3 has 21 amino acids. Trimming cost V 5 bases and J 0 bases; bases outside gene matches: 18. Germline V lookup: CDR1 PRHDT, CDR2 FYEKMQ (reference sequence). The CDR3 protein is CASSQGVWTGLAGVPSYEQYF. The CDR3, as DNA: TGTGCCAGCAGCCAGGGGGTTTGGACGGGACTAGCGGGAGTCCCCTCCTACGAGCAGTACTTC.

This chain uses TRBV28 with TRBJ1-2, with D unclear. CDR1 and CDR2 from the germline V gene are MDHEN and SYDVKM. V dropped 2 bases and J dropped 0 bases, with 7 bases sitting between them. The CDR3 totals 14 residues. The CDR3 DNA reads as TGTGCCAGCAGTTTAGCCCTTACTAACTATGGCTACACCTTC. It encodes CASSLALTNYGYTF.

This clone was picked up a small number of times. The chain carries TRBV7-2 and TRBJ1-4; D is ambiguous. This CDR3 has 13 amino acids. Trimming removed 7 bases from V and 12 bases from J, with 18 bases in between. Germline V gene lookup returns CDR1 SGHTA and CDR2 FQGNSA. The CDR3 region has the DNA TGTGCCAGCACCATCGGACCCTGGGGTGAACTGTTTTTT. Protein: CASTIGPWGELFF.

CDR3 bases: TGTGCCAGCAGTAGCTTGGGGGGCTTGAACACTGAAGCTTTCTTT. Translated: CASSSLGGLNTEAFF. The chain joins TRBV6-5 to TRBJ1-1; possible D gene TRBD1, 6 bases. Germline CDR1 MNHEY, CDR2 SVGAGI. V lost 5 bases and J lost 0, with 13 bases in between. The CDR3 totals 15 residues.

V usage is TRBV30 and J usage is TRBJ2-7, with TRBD2 as a possible D gene (6 bases). The CDR3 sequence is 12 residues long. Between the trimmed V and J ends, which lost 2 bases and 3 bases, there was a span of 8 bases. Germline V gives CDR1 GTSNPN, CDR2 SVGIG (reference sequence). The CDR3 nucleotides are TGTGCCTGGAGTCCGACTAGCTACGAGCAGTACTTC. It translates to CAWSPTSYEQYF.

This clone was seen a handful of times. This sequence joins TRBV20-1 and TRBJ1-2; weak D call: TRBD1 (5 bases). The V and J ends lost 3 bases and 4 bases respectively, with 12 bases between them. Germline CDR1 DFQATT, CDR2 SNEGSKA (reference sequence). The length of the CDR3 is 13 residues. Here the CDR3 DNA reads TGCAGTGCTAGGAGGCCGGACACCTATGGCTACACCTTC. This codes for CSARRPDTYGYTF.

This clone has only a few counts. The CDR3 ends on some other residue instead of the conserved phenylalanine or tryptophan, so this is likely a read error. The chain has TRBV19 and TRBJ2-7; D not certain. The CDR3 is made up of 12 amino acids. V dropped 8 bases and J dropped 3 bases, with 11 bases sitting between them. CDR1 and CDR2 (germline): LNHDA, SQIVND (reference sequence). The CDR3 spells CASSKMGYEQYL. In DNA form, the CDR3 reads TGTGCCAGTTCTAAGATGGGCTACGAGCAGTACCTC.

This chain connects TRBV2 to TRBJ2-2, with D unclear. Germline CDR1 SNHLY, CDR2 FYNNEI. Trimming pared 4 bases from V and 6 bases from J, leaving 15 bases between. This CDR3 is built from 15 residues. Written as DNA, the CDR3 is TGTGCCAGCAGTGGGGAAGGTCTAGGGTCCGGGGAGCTGTTTTTT. Translation: CASSGEGLGSGELFF.

The chain has TRBV6-1 and TRBJ2-3; D might be TRBD2 (5 bases). The CDR3 runs 14 residues. V was pared by 5 bases and J by 4 bases, with 13 bases between. The germline V gene encodes CDR1 MNHNS and CDR2 SASEGT. CDR3 coding DNA: TGTGCCAGCAGTTCGCGTCTAGCAGCAGATACGCAGTATTTT. Its protein is CASSSRLAADTQYF.

This clone was picked up many times. J is TRBJ2-7 and V is TRBV3-1; 7 nucleotides line up with TRBD2. Germline trimming cut 5 bases from V and 4 bases from J; bases unmatched to any gene: 8. This CDR3 comprises 14 residues. Germline V CDR1 and CDR2: LGHDT, YNNKEL (reference sequence). CDR3 loop: CASSNSRGVYEQYF. The CDR3 nucleotides read TGTGCCAGCAGCAATAGCCGGGGGGTTTACGAGCAGTACTTC.

This clone has a count of ten or more. The V call is TRBV28, the J call TRBJ2-1, with a weak D call TRBD2 (5 bases). Trimming cost V 1 base and J 3 bases, with 10 bases left between them. This CDR3 contains 15 residues. Germline V gene sequence: CDR1 MDHEN, CDR2 SYDVKM. The CDR3 here is CASSLLGGGYNEQFF. The CDR3 DNA reads TGTGCCAGCAGTTTATTAGGAGGAGGCTACAATGAGCAGTTCTTC.

This sequence joins TRBV7-2 and TRBJ2-7; 7 bases map to TRBD1. The CDR3 length is 15 residues. Losses at the gene ends were 4 bases for V and 2 bases for J; bases not matched to a gene: 8. Germline CDR1 reads SGHTA; CDR2 reads FQGNSA. The CDR3 region has the DNA TGTGCCAGCAGCTCAAGACAGGGTTTCCCCTACGAGCAGTACTTC. Protein sequence: CASSSRQGFPYEQYF.

The V gene is TRBV28, the J gene TRBJ1-1; 8 positions match TRBD1. The CDR3 is 17 amino acids. The V gene end was trimmed by 5 bases and the J gene end by 5 bases; junction bases not matched to a gene: 16. Germline CDR1 is MDHEN and CDR2 is SYDVKM. CDR3: CASSHWTGDRPVTEAFF. The CDR3 nucleotides are TGTGCCAGCAGTCACTGGACTGGGGACAGGCCGGTGACTGAAGCTTTCTTT.

This clone appeared many times. The chain couples TRBV20-1 to TRBJ2-4; weak D call: TRBD2 (6 bases). Trimming removed 3 bases at V and 0 bases at J, with 12 bases between. This CDR3 has 15 residues. CDR1 DFQATT and CDR2 SNEGSKA come from the germline V gene (reference sequence). The CDR3 nucleotides are TGCAGTGCTAGTGAGACGGGACTAGCCAAAAACATTCAGTACTTC. Translated, it gives CSASETGLAKNIQYF.

This clone has more than one count but fewer than ten. CDR3 in DNA: TGTGCCAGCAGTTATGTCCAAACCTACGAGCAGTACTTC. Translated: CASSYVQTYEQYF. The V gene is TRBV6-5, the J gene TRBJ2-7; no reliable D call. From germline, CDR1 is MNHEY and CDR2 SVGAGI. The ends were cut back, 3 bases at V and 2 bases at J, with 8 bases in the middle. The CDR3 is 13 amino acids.

This clone has a count of ten or more. The CDR3 is CASSILAGGISYEQYF. The DNA for the CDR3 is TGTGCCAGCAGCATCCTAGCGGGAGGGATCAGCTACGAGCAGTACTTC. This chain links TRBV27 with TRBJ2-7, with 12 bases fitting TRBD2. The CDR3 runs to 16 residues. Germline V gene sequence: CDR1 MNHEY, CDR2 SMNVEV (reference sequence). The V gene end was trimmed by 6 bases and the J gene end by 3 bases; junction bases not matched to a gene: 9.

This chain uses TRBV20-1 with TRBJ1-5, with unresolved D. This CDR3 has 14 amino acids. CDR1 and CDR2 (germline): DFQATT, SNEGSKA (reference sequence). V lost 6 bases, J lost 10 bases, and 22 bases lay in between. DNA for the CDR3: TGCAGTGCCCCCCTTGGGGTGGCGGCTCATCCCCAGCATTTT. Protein sequence: CSAPLGVAAHPQHF.

This clone was detected ten times or more. The genes are TRBV19 and TRBJ1-5; D gene ambiguous. Trimming cost V 1 base and J 1 base, with 5 bases left between them. This CDR3 has 14 amino acids. The germline V gene has CDR1 LNHDA and CDR2 SQIVND (reference sequence). CDR3 in amino acids: CASSIVASNQPQHF. The CDR3 DNA sequence: TGTGCCAGTAGTATAGTGGCCAGCAATCAGCCCCAGCATTTT.

This clone appeared many times. V usage is TRBV28 and J usage is TRBJ2-6; D is uncertain. The CDR3 is 17 residues long. Trimming stripped 3 bases from V and 1 base from J, with 13 bases between. Germline CDR1 reads MDHEN; CDR2 reads SYDVKM. The CDR3: CASSLGHSSSGANVLTF. In DNA, the CDR3 is TGTGCCAGCAGTTTGGGCCACTCTTCGTCTGGGGCCAACGTCCTGACTTTC. Based on the CDR3 plus reference TRBV28 and TRBJ2-6, the full variable domain is DVKVTQSSRYLVKRTGEKVFLECVQDMDHENMFWYRQDPGLGLRLIYFSYDVKMKEKGDIPEGYSVSREKKERFSLILESASTNQTSMYLCASSLGHSSSGANVLTFGAGSRLTVL.

The chain links TRBV18 to TRBJ2-1; 14 nucleotides line up with TRBD2. Germline-derived CDR1 and CDR2 are KGHSH and LQKENI. V lost 2 bases, J lost 9 bases, and 3 bases stayed unmatched. The CDR3 has 15 residues. CDR3 coding DNA: TGTGCCAGCTCACCAATAGGACTAGCGGGAGGTGAGCAGTTCTTC. It is translated as CASSPIGLAGGEQFF.

The V and J genes are TRBV20-1 and TRBJ2-1; TRBD2 matches 10 bases. In germline, CDR1 is DFQATT, CDR2 SNEGSKA (reference sequence). The CDR3 length is 16 residues. The J segment lost 4 bases and the V segment lost 1 base, leaving 7 bases of the junction unmatched. CDR3 loop: CSARGTGLAAYNEQFF. CDR3 DNA: TGCAGTGCTAGAGGCACAGGACTAGCGGCGTACAATGAGCAGTTCTTC.

The chain carries TRBV6-6 and TRBJ1-3; a possible D gene is TRBD1 (6 bases). This CDR3 region has 17 residues. Deletions cut 2 bases from V and 0 bases from J, with 14 bases between. Looked up from germline, CDR1 is MNHNY and CDR2 is SVGAGI (reference sequence). CDR3 DNA: TGTGCCAGCAGTTACGCACGACAGGCCCTCTCTGGAAACACCATATATTTT. It translates to CASSYARQALSGNTIYF.

V gene TRBV7-2 combines with J gene TRBJ2-2, with 9 bases aligning to TRBD2. V dropped 1 base and J dropped 5; count of bases not matched to a gene: 2. The CDR3 is 15 residues long. Germline V gives CDR1 SGHTA, CDR2 FQGNSA. CDR3 loop: CASSLGAGGTGELFF. CDR3 sequence (DNA): TGTGCCAGCAGCTTAGGCGCGGGAGGGACCGGGGAGCTGTTTTTT.

This clone was seen many times. The chain couples TRBV6-4 to TRBJ2-1; 10 bases line up with TRBD1. The trim removed 3 bases at V and 3 bases at J, leaving 2 bases unmatched. There are 15 residues in the CDR3. The germline CDR1 and CDR2 sequences are MRHNA and SNTAGT. The DNA of the CDR3 is TGTGCCAGCAGTGAAAGGACAGGGGGCTACAATGAGCAGTTCTTC. This encodes CASSERTGGYNEQFF.

This clone was seen a handful of times. Other nucleotide sequences in the sample specify the same CDR3. The chain is built from TRBV6-2 or TRBV6-3 and TRBJ2-2, with no clear D. This CDR3 is 13 amino acids long. Trimming pared 2 bases from V and 9 bases from J, leaving 10 bases between. Germline CDR1 is MNHEY and CDR2 is SVGEGT. DNA of the CDR3: TGTGCCAGCAGTTACGGACCCCCCCGGGAGCTGTTTTTT. Translating gives CASSYGPPRELFF.

V is TRBV25-1 and J is TRBJ1-1, with 7 bases lining up with TRBD1. The CDR3 sequence is 14 residues long. CDR1 is MGHDK and CDR2 is SYGVNS in the germline V gene. V lost 6 bases, J lost 2 bases, and 6 bases stayed unmatched. The CDR3 region has the DNA TGTGCCAGCAGGAGGCAGGGGGGAAACACTGAAGCTTTCTTT. Residues: CASRRQGGNTEAFF.

There are many counts of this clone. Other nucleotide sequences in the sample specify the same CDR3. The chain employs TRBV10-1 and TRBJ2-1, with 14 bases aligning to TRBD2. This CDR3 spans 18 amino acids. V lost 3 bases to trimming and J lost 10 bases; unmatched junction nucleotides: 14. The germline V gene has CDR1 WNHNN and CDR2 SYGVQD (reference sequence). The CDR3 loop is CASSDFFGGLAGVEEQFF. The CDR3 nucleotides are TGCGCCAGCAGTGATTTTTTTGGGGGACTAGCGGGAGTTGAAGAGCAGTTCTTC.

Within the sample, this clone is medium-sized (0.01 to 0.1%). J is TRBJ1-2 and V is TRBV27; 9 bases are shared with TRBD1. Per the germline V gene, CDR1 is MNHEY and CDR2 is SMNVEV (reference sequence). This CDR3 has 14 residues. Germline trimming cut 8 bases from V and 3 bases from J; bases unmatched to any gene: 7. CDR3 in DNA: TGTGCCAGCCCTACAGGGGGCTTTGACTATGGCTACACCTTC. This codes for CASPTGGFDYGYTF.